The present T cell receptor beta chain was sequenced within a study of blood T cell repertoires in COVID-19. Study at large: PBMCs, B-cell-depleted T cells, or T cells provided the cDNA or gDNA that made up the material.

Some clones are missing from TCRdb's copy, which holds only in-frame ones; the method was immunoSEQ multiplex PCR. The sample records approximately 220,000 clones, around 89% being singletons. V trimming: 2 bases; J trimming: 8 bases; junction bases outside the gene matches: 4. This CDR3 is 13 amino acids long. Germline V gives CDR1 SGHDN, CDR2 FVKESK. The chain carries TRBV14 and TRBJ1-1; 8 nucleotides match TRBD1. The source material was PBMCs or T cells enriched from blood (not recorded which). The receptor was derived from a woman aged 18-30 years in a cohort exposed to, infected with or recovered from COVID-19 (not recorded which). The DNA of the CDR3 is TGTGCCAGCAGCCAACTCGGACAGGGAGAAGCTTTCTTT. This codes for CASSQLGQGEAFF.